These 7 T cell receptor beta chains came from one sample sequenced in a study of T cell changes during pregnancy in multiple sclerosis. Some clones are missing from TCRdb's copy, which holds only in-frame ones; the method was immunoSEQ multiplex PCR. The table lists around 120,000 clones, approximately 90% of them singletons. The sample consisted of peripheral blood, taken after pregnancy. Every receptor here comes from a female donor with multiple sclerosis, enrolled in a pregnancy study.

This rearrangement joins TRBV5-5 to TRBJ2-2; 8 bases align to TRBD1. The length of the CDR3 is 15 residues. Germline CDR1 SGHKS, CDR2 YYEKEE (reference sequence). J was trimmed by 7 bases and V by 6 bases; bases with no gene match: 11. CDR3 DNA: TGTGCCAGCACTTTCTGGACAGGGCAAAACGGGGAGCTGTTTTTT. Its translation: CASTFWTGQNGELFF.

The chain employs TRBV2 and TRBJ2-1; 7 bases agree with TRBD1. Trimming at V came to 4 bases and at J to 10 bases, leaving 10 bases not matched to a gene. Germline loops: CDR1 SNHLY, CDR2 FYNNEI. This CDR3 comprises 14 residues. The CDR3 reads CASSGGLRTGEQFF. The CDR3 DNA reads as TGTGCCAGCAGTGGGGGGCTCCGGACAGGCGAGCAGTTCTTC.

The chain carries TRBV2 and TRBJ2-2, with 9 nucleotides matching TRBD2. Germline CDR1 reads SNHLY; CDR2 reads FYNNEI. Germline trimming cut 1 base from V and 0 bases from J; bases unmatched to any gene: 9. This CDR3 spans 19 amino acids. The CDR3 spells CASSEGRLAGRPNTGELFF. In DNA form, the CDR3 reads TGTGCCAGCAGTGAAGGGCGGCTAGCGGGGCGACCGAACACCGGGGAGCTGTTTTTT.

This rearrangement joins TRBV19 to TRBJ1-1; D unclear. Germline CDR1 LNHDA, CDR2 SQIVND (reference sequence). The CDR3 runs to 14 residues. V was pared by 4 bases and J by 2 bases, with 11 bases between. The CDR3 loop is CASSSLELNTEAFF. Here the CDR3 DNA reads TGTGCCAGTAGTAGTCTGGAGTTAAACACTGAAGCTTTCTTT.

The rearrangement links TRBV11-3 to TRBJ2-3, with TRBD1 matching over 7 bases. Per germline, CDR1 SGHNT and CDR2 YENEEA. The CDR3 extends over 13 amino acids. Trimming cost V 4 bases and J 11 bases; bases outside gene matches: 9. The CDR3 bases are TGTGCCAGCAGCTCCTCAACAGGGGTGGGGCAGTATTTT. Amino acids: CASSSSTGVGQYF.

The chain employs TRBV5-1 and TRBJ1-6; 10 nucleotides line up with TRBD1. The CDR3 totals 15 residues. Germline V CDR1 and CDR2: SGHRS, YFSETQ. The J segment lost 10 bases and the V segment lost 5 bases, leaving 9 bases of the junction unmatched. The CDR3 is CASRAGQGIRSPLHF. The CDR3 DNA is TGCGCCAGCAGGGCGGGACAGGGGATACGCTCACCCCTCCACTTT.

The chain is built from TRBV6-1 and TRBJ1-2; weak D call: TRBD1 (5 bases). The CDR3 consists of 15 residues. Germline loops: CDR1 MNHNS, CDR2 SASEGT. Trimming took off 1 base at V and 4 bases at J, with 13 bases between the two ends. CDR3 sequence reads: CASSEGVGGFYGYTF. CDR3 nucleotide sequence: TGTGCCAGCAGTGAAGGGGTGGGGGGTTTCTATGGCTACACCTTC.